Presented here are 26 T cell receptor beta chains from one specimen sequenced in a study of blood T cells in healthy people across ages. The second PCR ran roughly 6 to 11 cycles with a sample-barcoded 5' primer and J-beta primers. TCRdb independently ran MiXCR on the 5' RACE reads; one entry per CDR3 protein. The data show more than 900,000 distinct CDR3 sequences, 25% to 35% seen once. This sample was also put to use in a study of T cells of mothers and their children.

Sample: blood. The receptors were gathered from a woman aged 35 to 49 in good health.

The chain employs TRBV3-1 and TRBJ1-1; unclear D gene. V shed 1 base and J shed 2 bases, with 8 bases lying between them. CDR1 LGHDT and CDR2 YNNKEL come from the germline V gene (reference sequence). The CDR3 spans 14 residues. CDR3 in DNA: TGTGCCAGCAGCCAAGTAGACACAAACACTGAAGCTTTCTTT. Its protein is CASSQVDTNTEAFF.

The V and J genes are TRBV20-1 and TRBJ2-3, with D perhaps assigned TRBD1 or TRBD2 (5 bases each). With 5 bases removed from V and 4 bases from J, the gap between germline ends came to 19 bases. CDR1 and CDR2 from the germline V gene are DFQATT and SNEGSKA (reference sequence). CDR3 size: 15 residues. CDR3 sequence reads: CSAQTQGVDADTQYF. The CDR3, as DNA: TGCAGTGCTCAGACCCAGGGAGTCGACGCAGATACGCAGTATTTT.

DNA of the CDR3: TGTGCCAGCAGTTTATCCGGCAGGAACCAGAACGAGCAGTACTTC. Encoded protein: CASSLSGRNQNEQYF. The chain employs TRBV28 and TRBJ2-5; D gene ambiguous. The better agreement between TRBJ2-7 and the DNA end casts doubt on the J call. The CDR3 runs 15 residues. CDR1 is MDHEN, CDR2 SYDVKM, per germline.

This chain links TRBV29-1 with TRBJ2-2; the D call may be TRBD1 or TRBD2 (5 bases each). There are 13 residues in the CDR3. CDR1 and CDR2 from the germline V gene are SQVTM and ANQGSEA. Between the trimmed V and J ends, which lost 6 bases and 4 bases, there was a span of 12 bases. For the CDR3, the DNA is TGCAGCGTAACCGGGGCCGCCACCGGGGAGCTGTTTTTT. It encodes CSVTGAATGELFF.

The chain links TRBV5-1 to TRBJ2-7; TRBD2 aligns across 7 bases. CDR3 length: 14 amino acids. Germline values: CDR1 SGHRS, CDR2 YFSETQ. V lost 0 bases to trimming and J lost 2 bases; unmatched junction nucleotides: 2. The CDR3 protein is CASSLDGTTYEQYF. CDR3 nucleotide sequence: TGCGCCAGCAGCTTGGACGGGACTACCTACGAGCAGTACTTC. The full variable domain, rest sourced from reference TRBV5-1 and TRBJ2-7, is KAGVTQTPRYLIKTRGQQVTLSCSPISGHRSVSWYQQTPGQGLQFLFEYFSETQRNKGNFPGRFSGRQFSNSRSEMNVSTLELGDSALYLCASSLDGTTYEQYFGPGTRLTVT.

This clonotype was detected a few times. The chain carries TRBV9 and TRBJ2-1; D not resolved. This CDR3 contains 13 residues. Germline CDR1 SGDLS, CDR2 YYNGEE. Trimming left V 2 bases short and J 6 bases short, with 9 bases between. The CDR3 DNA is TGTGCCAGCAGCGTTCAGGATCCCAATGAGCAGTTCTTC. This encodes CASSVQDPNEQFF. The whole variable domain, remainder taken from reference TRBV9 and TRBJ2-1, is DSGVTQTPKHLITATGQRVTLRCSPRSGDLSVYWYQQSLDQGLQFLIQYYNGEERAKGNILERFSAQQFPDLHSELNLSSLELGDSALYFCASSVQDPNEQFFGPGTRLTVL.

This clonotype showed up just a few times. This chain connects TRBV20-1 to TRBJ1-6; TRBD1 matches 7 bases. J gave up 6 bases and V 3 bases, and 5 bases lay outside the gene matches. Looked up from germline, CDR1 is DFQATT and CDR2 is SNEGSKA (reference sequence). The CDR3 has 14 residues. The CDR3: CSASVQGGNSPLHF. As DNA, the CDR3 is TGCAGTGCTAGTGTGCAGGGGGGTAATTCACCCCTCCACTTT.

At least ten counts were recorded for this clonotype. The chain links TRBV15 to TRBJ2-7; no reliable D call. Trimming cost V 8 bases and J 1 base, with 12 bases left between them. Germline V gene sequence: CDR1 LNHNV, CDR2 YYDKDF (reference sequence). This CDR3 comprises 13 residues. In nucleotides, the CDR3 is TGTGCCACCCTCAGCGACGTATCCTACGAGCAGTACTTC. It codes for CATLSDVSYEQYF.

This clonotype was counted at least ten times. This chain connects TRBV9 to TRBJ2-7; a weak D match, TRBD2 (5 bases). The CDR3 sequence is 14 residues long. Germline lookup yields CDR1 SGDLS and CDR2 YYNGEE. V was clipped by 0 bases and J by 7 bases, with 14 bases between them. The chain's CDR3 is CASSVGGPAGEQYF. The CDR3 DNA reads TGTGCCAGCAGCGTAGGAGGGCCGGCGGGTGAGCAGTACTTC.

This clonotype came up many times. V and J are TRBV9 and TRBJ1-2, with 7 bases aligning to TRBD1. With 6 bases clipped from V and 7 bases from J, the junction kept 18 bases outside the gene matches. The CDR3 loop spans 16 amino acids. The V gene's germline CDR1 is SGDLS and CDR2 YYNGEE. CDR3 bases: TGTGCCAGCAAGGGGGAACAGGGGCCTGAATGGGGTGGCTACACCTTC. This gives the protein CASKGEQGPEWGGYTF.

The chain recombines TRBV7-2 with TRBJ1-2; no reliable D call. The CDR3 is 17 amino acids. Deletions cut 2 bases from V and 3 bases from J, with 19 bases between. Germline V CDR1 and CDR2: SGHTA, FQGNSA. The CDR3 protein is CASSLIAVRTTDYGYTF. Written as DNA, the CDR3 is TGTGCCAGCAGCTTAATAGCGGTGAGGACCACTGACTATGGCTACACCTTC. Combining the CDR3 with reference TRBV7-2 and TRBJ1-2 gives the whole variable domain GAGVSQSPSNKVTEKGKDVELRCDPISGHTALYWYRQSLGQGLEFLIYFQGNSAPDKSGLPSDRFSAERTGGSVSTLTIQRTQQEDSAVYLCASSLIAVRTTDYGYTFGSGTRLTVV.

This sequence joins TRBV7-2 and TRBJ2-2; the D gene is possibly TRBD2 (7 bases). The CDR3 has 15 amino acids. Germline assignment: CDR1 SGHTA and CDR2 FQGNSA. V gave up 7 bases and J gave up 3 bases, with 15 bases separating them. The CDR3 nucleotides are TGTGCCAGCAACCCCGGGGGGCGGGACACCGGGGAGCTGTTTTTT. Amino acids: CASNPGGRDTGELFF. Full variable domain (remainder filled in from reference TRBV7-2 and TRBJ2-2): GAGVSQSPSNKVTEKGKDVELRCDPISGHTALYWYRQSLGQGLEFLIYFQGNSAPDKSGLPSDRFSAERTGGSVSTLTIQRTQQEDSAVYLCASNPGGRDTGELFFGEGSRLTVL.

This clonotype showed up just once. This rearrangement joins TRBV5-6 to TRBJ2-5, with 8 bases aligning to TRBD2. Germline CDR1 SGHDT, CDR2 YYEEEE. This CDR3 is 16 amino acids long. Trimming at V came to 4 bases and at J to 5 bases, leaving 13 bases not matched to a gene. CDR3 protein: CASSRAGTRIGETQYF. Here the CDR3 DNA reads TGTGCCAGCAGCAGAGCCGGGACTAGGATTGGGGAGACCCAGTACTTC.

This clonotype was seen more than once but under ten times. The chain links TRBV12-5 to TRBJ2-3; 8 bases are shared with TRBD1. Per germline, CDR1 LGHNT and CDR2 FRNRAP. Trimming cost V 5 bases and J 1 base; bases outside gene matches: 2. This CDR3 has 14 amino acids. DNA of the CDR3: TGTGCTAGTGGTGAGGGACAGGGCACAGATACGCAGTATTTT. Its protein is CASGEGQGTDTQYF.

The rearrangement uses TRBV12-3 or TRBV12-4 and TRBJ1-1; D is possibly TRBD1 (5 bases). Trimming cost V 6 bases and J 6 bases, with 17 bases left between them. The CDR3 is 14 residues long. CDR3 sequence reads: CASSPPGRGSEAFF. The CDR3 DNA sequence: TGTGCCAGCAGCCCCCCGGGTCGGGGGTCTGAAGCTTTCTTT.

The chain combines TRBV12-3 or TRBV12-4 with TRBJ1-5; D may be TRBD1 (6 bases). Trimming removed 3 bases from V and 6 bases from J, with 15 bases in between. This CDR3 contains 15 residues. CDR3 sequence (DNA): TGTGCCAGCAGTTTGGGGGCGGTGAGGATTCAGCCCCAGCATTTT. This translates into CASSLGAVRIQPQHF.

CDR3 in amino acids: CSAATSEGYNEQFF. As DNA, the CDR3 is TGCAGTGCGGCAACTAGCGAGGGGTACAATGAGCAGTTCTTC. This sequence joins TRBV20-1 and TRBJ2-1; 7 nucleotides align to TRBD2. Germline V gene data show CDR1 as DFQATT and CDR2 as SNEGSKA (reference sequence). The CDR3 loop spans 14 amino acids. With 6 bases clipped from V and 4 bases from J, the junction kept 9 bases outside the gene matches.

CDR3 sequence reads: CATSDRVSNQPQHF. The CDR3 bases are TGTGCCACCAGTGACAGGGTTAGCAATCAGCCCCAGCATTTT. V usage is TRBV24-1 and J usage is TRBJ1-5; possibly TRBD1 for D (5 bases). Germline loops: CDR1 KGHDR, CDR2 SFDVKD. This CDR3 has 14 residues. V was trimmed by 4 bases and J by 0 bases, leaving 6 bases between them.

This clonotype was picked up many times. The CDR3 nucleotides are TGTGCCAGCAGGTCTTTGGGGGCTTACCCCTACGAGCAGTACTTC. Residues: CASRSLGAYPYEQYF. The genes are TRBV11-2 and TRBJ2-7; maybe TRBD1 (6 bases). V was cut by 6 bases and J by 2 bases, with 17 bases left in between. CDR3 length equals 15 residues. CDR1 and CDR2 (germline): SGHAT, FQNNGV.

This clonotype came up many times. The chain employs TRBV29-1 and TRBJ2-1; TRBD2 matches at 7 bases. This CDR3 contains 13 residues. V dropped 4 bases and J dropped 4; count of bases not matched to a gene: 4. Germline values: CDR1 SQVTM, CDR2 ANQGSEA. The CDR3 loop is CSVVGSGYNEQFF. The CDR3 DNA reads as TGCAGCGTTGTTGGTAGCGGGTACAATGAGCAGTTCTTC.

The genes are TRBV28 and TRBJ2-7, with unresolved D. The CDR3 is made up of 14 amino acids. Germline V gene sequence: CDR1 MDHEN, CDR2 SYDVKM. Trimming pared 7 bases from V and 9 bases from J, leaving 22 bases between. The CDR3 loop is CASTREDRFRGQYF. CDR3 DNA: TGTGCCAGCACGAGAGAGGATCGGTTTCGCGGGCAGTACTTC.

For this clonotype: One base separates it from a far larger clone, so it is likely a read error. The gene calls are TRBV5-1 and TRBJ2-3, with unresolved D. Germline V gene data show CDR1 as SGHRS and CDR2 as YFSETQ. This CDR3 spans 11 amino acids. The CDR3 DNA reads TGCGCCAGCGGCTTGGAAGATACGCAGTATTTT. Translated: CASGLEDTQYF.

The chain is built from TRBV9 and TRBJ1-1, with D hard to call. V gave up 6 bases and J gave up 0 bases, with 18 bases separating them. The CDR3 has 16 residues. CDR1 and CDR2 from the germline V gene are SGDLS and YYNGEE. The CDR3 loop is CASKDGPSTMNTEAFF. In DNA form, the CDR3 reads TGTGCCAGCAAGGACGGCCCCTCAACGATGAACACTGAAGCTTTCTTT.

This clonotype was observed a few times. The chain recombines TRBV9 with TRBJ1-1; tentatively, D is TRBD1 (5 bases). Trimming stripped 2 bases from V and 3 bases from J, with 8 bases between. The CDR3 sequence is 13 residues long. Germline V CDR1 and CDR2: SGDLS, YYNGEE. The CDR3 loop reads CASSVGTHTEAFF. In DNA, the CDR3 is TGTGCCAGCAGCGTCGGGACCCACACTGAAGCTTTCTTT.

This chain's CDR3 is CASSPRDRNEKLFF. CDR3 DNA sequence: TGTGCCAGCTCGCCCCGGGACAGAAATGAAAAACTGTTTTTT. This rearrangement joins TRBV18 to TRBJ1-4, with 7 nucleotides matching TRBD1. V lost 6 bases, J lost 5 bases, and 6 bases stayed unmatched. The CDR3 has 14 residues. Germline V gives CDR1 KGHSH, CDR2 LQKENI.

This clonotype was counted a few times. The chain is built from TRBV28 and TRBJ1-5; D is ambiguous. This CDR3 spans 17 amino acids. Germline-derived CDR1 and CDR2 are MDHEN and SYDVKM. V was trimmed by 2 bases and J by 1 base, leaving 15 bases between them. The CDR3: CASSLPLGEGSNQPQHF. CDR3 sequence (DNA): TGTGCCAGCAGTTTACCTCTGGGTGAGGGAAGCAATCAGCCCCAGCATTTT. Full variable domain (rest looked up from reference TRBV28 and TRBJ1-5): DVKVTQSSRYLVKRTGEKVFLECVQDMDHENMFWYRQDPGLGLRLIYFSYDVKMKEKGDIPEGYSVSREKKERFSLILESASTNQTSMYLCASSLPLGEGSNQPQHFGDGTRLSIL.